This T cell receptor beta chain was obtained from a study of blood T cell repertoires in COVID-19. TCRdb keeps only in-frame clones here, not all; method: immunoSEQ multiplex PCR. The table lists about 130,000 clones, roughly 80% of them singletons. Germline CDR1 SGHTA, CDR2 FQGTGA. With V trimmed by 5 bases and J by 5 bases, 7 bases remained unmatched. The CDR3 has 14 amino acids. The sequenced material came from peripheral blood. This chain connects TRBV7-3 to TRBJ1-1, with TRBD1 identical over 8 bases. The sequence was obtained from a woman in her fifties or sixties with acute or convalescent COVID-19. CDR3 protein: CASSVRQGSTEAFF. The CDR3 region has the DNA TGTGCCAGCAGCGTGCGACAGGGGAGTACTGAAGCTTTCTTT.